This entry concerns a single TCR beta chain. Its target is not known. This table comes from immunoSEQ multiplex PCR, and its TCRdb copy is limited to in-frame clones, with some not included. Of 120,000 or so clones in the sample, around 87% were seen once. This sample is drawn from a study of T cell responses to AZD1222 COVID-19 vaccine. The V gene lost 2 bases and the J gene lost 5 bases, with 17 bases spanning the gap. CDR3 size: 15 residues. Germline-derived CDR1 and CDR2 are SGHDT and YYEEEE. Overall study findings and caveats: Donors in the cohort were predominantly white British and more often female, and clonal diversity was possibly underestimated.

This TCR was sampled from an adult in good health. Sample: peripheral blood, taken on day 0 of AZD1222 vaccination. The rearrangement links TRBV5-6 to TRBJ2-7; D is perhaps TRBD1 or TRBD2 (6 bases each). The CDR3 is CASSFTGRSYDEQYF. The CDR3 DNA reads TGTGCCAGCAGCTTTACAGGGAGGTCGTATGACGAGCAGTACTTC.